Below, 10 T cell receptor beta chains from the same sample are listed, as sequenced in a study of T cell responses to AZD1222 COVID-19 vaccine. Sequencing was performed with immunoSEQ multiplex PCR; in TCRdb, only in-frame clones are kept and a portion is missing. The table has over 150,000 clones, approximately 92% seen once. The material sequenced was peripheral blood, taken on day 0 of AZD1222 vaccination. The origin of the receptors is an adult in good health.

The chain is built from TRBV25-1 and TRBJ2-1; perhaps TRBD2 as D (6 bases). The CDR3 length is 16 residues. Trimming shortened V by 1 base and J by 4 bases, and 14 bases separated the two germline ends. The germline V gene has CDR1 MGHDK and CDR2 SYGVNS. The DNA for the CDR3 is TGTGCCAGCAGTGAATTTAGCGGTTCAACATACAATGAGCAGTTCTTC. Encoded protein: CASSEFSGSTYNEQFF.

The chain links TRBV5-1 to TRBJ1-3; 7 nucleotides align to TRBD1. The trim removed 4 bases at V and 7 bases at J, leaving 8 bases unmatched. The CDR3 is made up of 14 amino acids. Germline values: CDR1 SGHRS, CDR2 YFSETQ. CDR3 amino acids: CASSLGDSRNTIYF. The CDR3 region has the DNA TGCGCCAGCAGCCTGGGGGACAGCCGGAACACCATATATTTT.

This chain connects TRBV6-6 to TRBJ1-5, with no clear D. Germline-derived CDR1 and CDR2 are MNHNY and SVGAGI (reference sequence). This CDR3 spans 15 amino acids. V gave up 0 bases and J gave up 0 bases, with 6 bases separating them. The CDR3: CASSYSGNSNQPQHF. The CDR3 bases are TGTGCCAGCAGTTACTCGGGAAATAGCAATCAGCCCCAGCATTTT.

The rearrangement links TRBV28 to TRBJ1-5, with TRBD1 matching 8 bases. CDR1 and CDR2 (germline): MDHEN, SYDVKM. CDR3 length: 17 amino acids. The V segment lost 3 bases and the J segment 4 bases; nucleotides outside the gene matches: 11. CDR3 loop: CASSFIRTGPGNQPQHF. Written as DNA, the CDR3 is TGTGCCAGCAGTTTCATCAGGACAGGGCCGGGTAATCAGCCCCAGCATTTT.

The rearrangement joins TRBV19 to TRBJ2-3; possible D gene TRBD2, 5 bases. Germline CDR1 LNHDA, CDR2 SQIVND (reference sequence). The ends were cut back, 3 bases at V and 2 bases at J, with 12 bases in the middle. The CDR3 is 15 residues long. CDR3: CASSISGSPTDTQYF. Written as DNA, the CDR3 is TGTGCCAGTAGTATCTCGGGGTCCCCCACAGATACGCAGTATTTT.

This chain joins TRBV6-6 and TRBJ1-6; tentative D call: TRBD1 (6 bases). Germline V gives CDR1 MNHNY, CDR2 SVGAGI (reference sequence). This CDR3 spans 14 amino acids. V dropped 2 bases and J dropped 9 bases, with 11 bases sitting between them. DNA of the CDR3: TGTGCCAGCAGTTACCCAAGGGGGGGTTCACCCCTCCACTTT. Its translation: CASSYPRGGSPLHF.

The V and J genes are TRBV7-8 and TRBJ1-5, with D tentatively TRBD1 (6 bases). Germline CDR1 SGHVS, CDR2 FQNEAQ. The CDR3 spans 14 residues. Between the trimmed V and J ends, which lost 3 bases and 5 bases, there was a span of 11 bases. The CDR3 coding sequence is TGTGCCAGCAGCTTCCAGGGGACCGATCAGCCCCAGCATTTT. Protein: CASSFQGTDQPQHF.

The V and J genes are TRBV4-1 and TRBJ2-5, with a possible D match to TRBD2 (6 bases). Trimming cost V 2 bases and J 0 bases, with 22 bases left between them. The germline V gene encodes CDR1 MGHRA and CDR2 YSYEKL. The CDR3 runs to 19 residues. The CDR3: CASSQYLTAGVSDQETQYF. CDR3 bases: TGCGCCAGCAGCCAATACTTGACAGCGGGCGTCTCGGACCAAGAGACCCAGTACTTC.

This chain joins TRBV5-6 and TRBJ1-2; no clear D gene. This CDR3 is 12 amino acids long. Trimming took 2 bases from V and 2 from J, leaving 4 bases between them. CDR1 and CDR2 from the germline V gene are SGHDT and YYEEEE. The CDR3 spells CASSFRNYGYTF. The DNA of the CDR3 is TGTGCCAGCAGCTTCAGGAACTATGGCTACACCTTC.

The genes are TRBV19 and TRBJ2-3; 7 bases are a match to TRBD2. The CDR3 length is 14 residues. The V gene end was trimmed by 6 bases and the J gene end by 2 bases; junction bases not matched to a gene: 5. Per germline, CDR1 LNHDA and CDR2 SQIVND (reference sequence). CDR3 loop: CASSSGTNTDTQYF. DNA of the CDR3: TGTGCCAGTAGCAGCGGGACGAACACAGATACGCAGTATTTT.